A single TCR beta chain is shown here with its context. The data were obtained in a study of blood T cell repertoires in COVID-19. The CDR3 loop spans 12 amino acids. The V gene's germline CDR1 is SNHLY and CDR2 FYNNEI. Trimming stripped 1 base from V and 8 bases from J, with 6 bases between. Assay used: immunoSEQ multiplex PCR; TCRdb lists only in-frame clones, some missing. The sample lists hundreds of thousands of clones, around 84% seen once, with about 2.5% in the top ten. Sequencing used PBMCs or T cells enriched from blood (not recorded which). The sequence was collected from a woman between 45 and 65 years old who had recovered from COVID-19. The V call is TRBV2, the J call TRBJ2-1, with no clear D. The CDR3 region has the DNA TGTGCCAGCAGTGAAGGCGTCTATGAGCAGTTCTTC. This gives the protein CASSEGVYEQFF.